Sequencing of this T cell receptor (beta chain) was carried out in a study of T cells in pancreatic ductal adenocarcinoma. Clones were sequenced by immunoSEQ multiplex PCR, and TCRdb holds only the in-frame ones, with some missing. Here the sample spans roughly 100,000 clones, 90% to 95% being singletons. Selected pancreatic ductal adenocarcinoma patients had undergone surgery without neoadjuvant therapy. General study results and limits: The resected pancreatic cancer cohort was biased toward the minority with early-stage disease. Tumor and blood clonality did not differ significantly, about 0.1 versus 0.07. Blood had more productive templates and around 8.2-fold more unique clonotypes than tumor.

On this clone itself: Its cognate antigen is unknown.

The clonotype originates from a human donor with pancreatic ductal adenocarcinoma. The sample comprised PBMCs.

The CDR3 region has the DNA TGTGCCAGTAGTCTCGGGGCAACTAATGAAAAACTGTTTTTT. It translates to CASSLGATNEKLFF. The V call is TRBV19, the J call TRBJ1-4; D is uncertain. The V gene lost 5 bases and the J gene lost 0 bases, with 7 bases spanning the gap. CDR3 length: 14 residues. Germline lookup yields CDR1 LNHDA and CDR2 SQIVND (reference sequence).